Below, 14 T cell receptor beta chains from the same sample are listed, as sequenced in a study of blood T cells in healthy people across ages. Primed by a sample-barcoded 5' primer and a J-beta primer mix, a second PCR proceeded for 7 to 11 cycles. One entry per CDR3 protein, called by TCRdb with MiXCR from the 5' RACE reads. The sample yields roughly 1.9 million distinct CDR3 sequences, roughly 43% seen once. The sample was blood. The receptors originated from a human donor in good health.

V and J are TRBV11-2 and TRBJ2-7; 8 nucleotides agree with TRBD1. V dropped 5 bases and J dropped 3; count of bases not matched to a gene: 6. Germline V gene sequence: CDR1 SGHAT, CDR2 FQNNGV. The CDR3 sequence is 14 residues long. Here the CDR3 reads CASSHPDRVYEQYF. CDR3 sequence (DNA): TGTGCCAGCAGCCATCCGGACAGGGTCTACGAGCAGTACTTC.

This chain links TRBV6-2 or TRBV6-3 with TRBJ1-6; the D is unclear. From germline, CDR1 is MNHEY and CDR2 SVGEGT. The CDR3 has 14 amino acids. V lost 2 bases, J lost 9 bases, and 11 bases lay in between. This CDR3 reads CASSYTVGISPLHF. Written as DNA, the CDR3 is TGTGCCAGCAGTTACACCGTCGGGATTTCACCCCTCCACTTT.

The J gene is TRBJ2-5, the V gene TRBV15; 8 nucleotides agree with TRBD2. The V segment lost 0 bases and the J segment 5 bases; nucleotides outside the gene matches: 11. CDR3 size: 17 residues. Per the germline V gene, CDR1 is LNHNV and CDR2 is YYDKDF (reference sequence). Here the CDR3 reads CATSRDFSGDFTETQYF. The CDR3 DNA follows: TGTGCCACCAGCAGAGATTTTAGCGGGGATTTTACGGAGACCCAGTACTTC.

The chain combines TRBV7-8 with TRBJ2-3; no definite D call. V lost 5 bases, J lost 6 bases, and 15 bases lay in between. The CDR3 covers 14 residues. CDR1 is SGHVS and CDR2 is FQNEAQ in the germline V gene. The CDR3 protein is CASSRSRQEDTQYF. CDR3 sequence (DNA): TGTGCCAGCAGCCGGTCACGGCAAGAGGATACGCAGTATTTT.

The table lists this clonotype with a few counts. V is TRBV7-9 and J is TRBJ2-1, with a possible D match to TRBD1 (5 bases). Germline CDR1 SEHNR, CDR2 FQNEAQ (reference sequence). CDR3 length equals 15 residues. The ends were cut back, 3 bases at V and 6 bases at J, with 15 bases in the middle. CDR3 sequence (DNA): TGTGCCAGCAGCTTCTCTTTGAGTCAGGGCAATGAGCAGTTCTTC. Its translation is CASSFSLSQGNEQFF.

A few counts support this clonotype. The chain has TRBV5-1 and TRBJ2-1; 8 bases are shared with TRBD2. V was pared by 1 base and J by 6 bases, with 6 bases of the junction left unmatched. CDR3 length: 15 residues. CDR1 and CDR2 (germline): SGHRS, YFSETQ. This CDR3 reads CASSLSPSGLNEQFF. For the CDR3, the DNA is TGCGCCAGCAGCTTGTCGCCTAGCGGGCTCAATGAGCAGTTCTTC.

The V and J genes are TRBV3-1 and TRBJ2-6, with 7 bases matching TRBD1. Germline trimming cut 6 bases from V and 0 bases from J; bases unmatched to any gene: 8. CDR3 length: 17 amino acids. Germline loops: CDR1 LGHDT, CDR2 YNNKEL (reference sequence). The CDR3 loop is CASSPSGTASGANVLTF. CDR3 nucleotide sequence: TGTGCCAGCAGTCCATCCGGGACAGCCTCTGGGGCCAACGTCCTGACTTTC.

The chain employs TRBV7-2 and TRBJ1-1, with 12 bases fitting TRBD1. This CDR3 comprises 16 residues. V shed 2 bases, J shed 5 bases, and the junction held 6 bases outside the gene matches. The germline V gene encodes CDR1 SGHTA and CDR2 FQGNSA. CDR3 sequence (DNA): TGTGCCAGCAGCTTACAGGGACAGGGGGCGGGTACTGAAGCTTTCTTT. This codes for CASSLQGQGAGTEAFF.

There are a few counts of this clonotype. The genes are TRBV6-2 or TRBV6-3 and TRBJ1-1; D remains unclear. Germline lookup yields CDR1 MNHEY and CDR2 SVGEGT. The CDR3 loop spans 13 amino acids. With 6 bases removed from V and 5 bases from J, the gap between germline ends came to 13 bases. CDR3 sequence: CASSHGTLTEAFF. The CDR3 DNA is TGTGCCAGCAGCCACGGCACACTAACTGAAGCTTTCTTT.

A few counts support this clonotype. The DNA of the CDR3 is TGTGCCAGCAGTTTCTGGGGGTTGGGAGGAAACACCATATATTTT. This gives the protein CASSFWGLGGNTIYF. The J gene is TRBJ1-3, the V gene TRBV28, with a weak D call TRBD1 (5 bases). V was cut by 3 bases and J by 4 bases, with 13 bases left in between. This CDR3 comprises 15 residues. Germline assignment: CDR1 MDHEN and CDR2 SYDVKM. Complete variable domain (other parts from reference TRBV28 and TRBJ1-3): DVKVTQSSRYLVKRTGEKVFLECVQDMDHENMFWYRQDPGLGLRLIYFSYDVKMKEKGDIPEGYSVSREKKERFSLILESASTNQTSMYLCASSFWGLGGNTIYFGEGSWLTVV.

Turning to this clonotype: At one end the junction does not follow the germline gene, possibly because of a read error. The chain's CDR3 is CGAIAGNLQETQYF. CDR3 DNA: TGCGGTGCTATAGCGGGGAACCTCCAAGAGACCCAGTACTTC. The chain links TRBV20-1 to TRBJ2-5; TRBD2 matches 8 bases. The CDR3 has 14 residues. From germline, CDR1 is DFQATT and CDR2 SNEGSKA (reference sequence).

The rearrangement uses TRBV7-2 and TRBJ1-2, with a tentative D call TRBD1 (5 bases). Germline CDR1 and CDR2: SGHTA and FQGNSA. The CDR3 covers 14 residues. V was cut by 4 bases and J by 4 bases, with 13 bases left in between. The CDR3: CASSWGTSSYGYTF. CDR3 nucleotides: TGTGCCAGCAGCTGGGGGACGTCGTCCTATGGCTACACCTTC.

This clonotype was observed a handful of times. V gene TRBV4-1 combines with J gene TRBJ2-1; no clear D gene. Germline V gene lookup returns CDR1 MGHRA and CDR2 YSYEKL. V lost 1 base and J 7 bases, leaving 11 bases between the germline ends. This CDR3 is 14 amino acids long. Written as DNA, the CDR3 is TGCGCCAGCAGCCAAGGCAACGGTTATAATGAGCAGTTCTTC. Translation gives CASSQGNGYNEQFF.

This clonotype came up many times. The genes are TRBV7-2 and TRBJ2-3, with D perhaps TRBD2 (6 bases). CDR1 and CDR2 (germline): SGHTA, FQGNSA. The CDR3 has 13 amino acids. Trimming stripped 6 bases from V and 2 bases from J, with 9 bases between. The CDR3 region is CASRTDYTDTQYF. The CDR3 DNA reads TGTGCCAGCAGAACGGACTACACAGATACGCAGTATTTT.